Listed below are T cell receptor beta chains from one sample, sequenced in a study of blood T cell repertoires in COVID-19. TCRdb keeps only in-frame clones here, not all; method: immunoSEQ multiplex PCR. The sample includes approximately 150,000 clones, 80% to 90% seen only once; the top ten take about 2.8%. The sequenced sample consisted of peripheral blood. These receptors all come from a human donor with acute or convalescent COVID-19. The donor label of this sample is uncertain. CDR3s include the opening cysteine and the closing phenylalanine or tryptophan. Fields, in order: CDR3 protein, CDR3 DNA, clone size, J gene, V gene, CDR3 length, D gene. The D gene is left open where the match is weak. Not all rows give a size; the values are once, few, many and, for expanded clones, a class.

CDR3aa: CASSYGGSGKNIQYF
CDR3nt: TGTGCCAGCAGTTATGGGGGGTCTGGTAAAAACATTCAGTACTTC
abundance: NA
j_gene: TRBJ2-4
v_gene: TRBV6-2/TRBV6-3
len: 15
d_gene: NA

CDR3aa: CASSLTGSNYGYTF
CDR3nt: TGTGCCAGCAGTTTAACGGGATCCAACTATGGCTACACCTTC
abundance: NA
j_gene: TRBJ1-2
v_gene: TRBV28
len: 14
d_gene: NA

CDR3aa: CARGDRGRRTSNQPQHF
CDR3nt: TGTGCCAGGGGGGACAGGGGGCGCAGGACTAGCAATCAGCCCCAGCATTTT
abundance: NA
j_gene: TRBJ1-5
v_gene: TRBV19
len: 17
d_gene: TRBD1

CDR3aa: CASTKGTSGVNTQYF
CDR3nt: TGCGCCAGCACCAAAGGGACTAGCGGAGTAAATACGCAGTATTTT
abundance: NA
j_gene: TRBJ2-3
v_gene: TRBV10-1
len: 15
d_gene: TRBD2

CDR3aa: CASSLVEGINSPLHF
CDR3nt: TGTGCCAGCAGTTTAGTGGAGGGGATTAATTCACCCCTCCACTTT
abundance: NA
j_gene: TRBJ1-6
v_gene: TRBV28
len: 15
d_gene: NA

CDR3aa: CASSLRGGHNEKLFF
CDR3nt: TGTGCCAGCAGCTTGCGGGGTGGGCATAATGAAAAACTGTTTTTT
abundance: NA
j_gene: TRBJ1-4
v_gene: TRBV5-4
len: 15
d_gene: NA

CDR3aa: CASSYRQVSTGNTIYF
CDR3nt: TGTGCCAGCAGTTACCGACAGGTTTCGACTGGAAACACCATATATTTT
abundance: once
j_gene: TRBJ1-3
v_gene: TRBV6-5
len: 16
d_gene: NA

CDR3aa: CASSSLTGTMETQYF
CDR3nt: TGTGCCAGCAGCTCGCTTACCGGGACAATGGAGACCCAGTACTTC
abundance: NA
j_gene: TRBJ2-5
v_gene: TRBV7-2
len: 15
d_gene: NA

CDR3aa: CSVGLAGGQETQYF
CDR3nt: TGCAGCGTGGGGCTAGCGGGGGGCCAAGAGACCCAGTACTTC
abundance: once
j_gene: TRBJ2-5
v_gene: TRBV29-1
len: 14
d_gene: TRBD2

CDR3aa: CASSAGQGVHNEQFF
CDR3nt: TGTGCCAGCAGCGCGGGACAGGGCGTCCACAATGAGCAGTTCTTC
abundance: NA
j_gene: TRBJ2-1
v_gene: TRBV5-8
len: 15
d_gene: TRBD1

CDR3aa: CASSTRTSGRAHEQFF
CDR3nt: TGTGCCAGTAGTACGCGGACTAGCGGGAGGGCCCATGAGCAGTTCTTC
abundance: NA
j_gene: TRBJ2-1
v_gene: TRBV19
len: 16
d_gene: TRBD2

CDR3aa: CASSLPSWGGDGELFF
CDR3nt: TGCGCCAGCAGCTTACCCAGCTGGGGGGGTGACGGGGAGCTGTTTTTT
abundance: NA
j_gene: TRBJ2-2
v_gene: TRBV5-1
len: 16
d_gene: TRBD2